This T cell receptor beta chain is from a study of identical twins. This clonotype has a handful of counts. As yet, its antigen is unknown. Findings and caveats of the study: Insertions were fewer in abundant cord blood beta clonotypes, whereas memory repertoires showed none of this pattern.

The CDR3 is 14 amino acids. The V end was cut by 1 base, the J end by 5 bases, with 8 bases between. The germline V gene has CDR1 SEHNR and CDR2 FQNEAQ (reference sequence). From the 5' RACE reads, TCRdb called clonotypes with MiXCR, one entry per CDR3 protein. The sample has 430,000 or so distinct CDR3 sequences; 20% to 25% are singletons. The same sample was also used in a study of T cells expressing NK-cell markers. That paper adds: All TCR beta repertoires analysed originated from sorted CD3+CD56+NKG2C+, CD3+CD56+NKG2C- and CD3+CD56-NKG2C+ T cells. Questions lingered over whether expanded NKG2C+ T cell clones were HCMV-specific.

This TCR was recovered from a woman between 18 and 29 years old in good health. The V and J genes are TRBV7-9 and TRBJ2-2; D is perhaps TRBD1 (5 bases). The specimen sequenced was CD4+ T cells sorted from blood. The DNA for the CDR3 is TGTGCCAGCAGCTTAGAGGGGCGTACCGGGGAGCTGTTTTTT. This translates into CASSLEGRTGELFF. Full variable domain (rest looked up from reference TRBV7-9 and TRBJ2-2): DTGVSQNPRHKITKRGQNVTFRCDPISEHNRLYWYRQTLGQGPEFLTYFQNEAQLEKSRLLSDRFSAERPKGSFSTLEIQRTEQGDSAMYLCASSLEGRTGELFFGEGSRLTVL.